This record concerns one TCR beta chain sequence. The antigen is undetermined. The sample is drawn from a study of T cell responses to AZD1222 COVID-19 vaccine. Second doses at about 4 or about 12 weeks were pooled. Clones were sequenced by immunoSEQ multiplex PCR, and TCRdb holds only the in-frame ones, with some missing. Of about 180,000 clones in the sample, around nine tenths are singletons; the top ten hold approximately 1.9%. Regarding the study as a whole: Females made up more of the donors, who were largely white British, and clonal diversity may have come out too low.

CDR1 is MDHEN, CDR2 SYDVKM, per germline. The CDR3 has 13 amino acids. V lost 5 bases, J lost 0 bases, and 8 bases lay in between. The chain carries TRBV28 and TRBJ2-7, with D possibly TRBD2 on 5 matching bases. Sequenced here: peripheral blood, sampled 28 days after the second AZD1222 dose. This TCR was recovered from an adult who received the AZD1222 COVID-19 vaccine. In nucleotides, the CDR3 is TGTGCCAGCAGTGAGGGCCGCTCCTACGAGCAGTACTTC. Its translation is CASSEGRSYEQYF.